This T cell receptor (beta chain) originates from a study of T-cell memory formation after mild COVID-19. Points from the study as a whole: Within pre-infection memory, some responding clones were found, suggesting cross-reactive memory joined. CD4+ bias marked clones expanding day 15 to 37, unlike balanced contracting clones.

In the case of this clonotype: Its target is not known.

One entry per CDR3 protein, called by TCRdb with MiXCR from the 5' RACE reads. Among approximately 98,000 distinct CDR3 sequences listed, 15% to 20% were seen once. This receptor was identified in a man in his late teens or twenties who had mild COVID-19 (a few samples of this study predate the infection). Cell type and time point are not known. The sequenced material came from PBMCs or a T cell subset sorted from them (not recorded which).

The CDR3 sequence: CASSYKGGTSVPYEQYF. DNA of the CDR3: TGTGCCAGCAGTTATAAAGGCGGGACTAGCGTTCCCTACGAGCAGTACTTC. The V call is TRBV6-6, the J call TRBJ2-7; TRBD2 agrees at 10 bases. The J segment lost 2 bases and the V segment lost 3 bases, leaving 10 bases of the junction unmatched. The CDR3 runs 17 residues. CDR1 is MNHNY and CDR2 is SVGAGI in the germline V gene (reference sequence).